These T cell receptor beta chains were read from a single sample in a study of blood T cells in healthy people across ages. TCRdb processed the 5' RACE reads anew with MiXCR; each CDR3 protein has one entry. The table records some 550,000 distinct CDR3 sequences, roughly 43% of them present only once. Material: blood. These TCRs come from a man older than 75 in good health. The CDR3 runs from the conserved cysteine through the conserved F or W. The order of the fields is D gene, V gene, clone size, J gene, CDR3 protein, CDR3 DNA. The D gene is left open where the match is weak. Clone size is not always given. Where it is, it says once, few, many or a class for expanded clones.

TRBD1	TRBV7-2	-	TRBJ1-5	CASSLSRGRQPQHF	TGTGCCAGCAGCTTAAGCAGGGGGCGTCAGCCCCAGCATTTT
-	TRBV12-3/TRBV12-4	-	TRBJ2-3	CASRPRSGPTDTQYF	TGTGCCAGCAGGCCAAGGAGCGGCCCCACAGATACGCAGTATTTT
-	TRBV6-2/TRBV6-3	-	TRBJ2-7	CASSYFRDSYEQYF	TGTGCCAGCAGTTACTTCCGGGATTCCTACGAGCAGTACTTC
-	TRBV10-3	-	TRBJ2-5	CAISEASGQETQYF	TGTGCCATCAGTGAGGCGTCAGGGCAAGAGACCCAGTACTTC
TRBD1	TRBV6-6	many	TRBJ2-1	CASAGQGFNEQFF	TGTGCCAGCGCAGGACAGGGTTTCAATGAGCAGTTCTTC
-	TRBV18	-	TRBJ1-5	CASSPSKGGGNQPQHF	TGTGCCAGCTCACCGAGTAAAGGGGGAGGCAATCAGCCCCAGCATTTT
TRBD1	TRBV7-2	few	TRBJ2-7	CASSLVQGARSEQYF	TGTGCCAGCAGCTTAGTGCAGGGGGCGAGGTCCGAGCAGTACTTC
-	TRBV4-3	few	TRBJ2-7	CASSQDRGLSYEQYF	TGCGCCAGCAGCCAAGATCGTGGGCTTTCCTACGAGCAGTACTTC
-	TRBV20-1	-	TRBJ2-7	CSATGAYEQYF	TGCAGTGCTACGGGAGCATACGAGCAGTACTTC
TRBD1	TRBV7-9	-	TRBJ2-7	CASTLSGQDYEQYF	TGTGCCAGCACCCTATCGGGACAGGACTACGAGCAGTACTTC
-	TRBV3-1	-	TRBJ2-7	CASSQARAPYEQYF	TGTGCCAGCAGCCAGGCCCGGGCTCCCTACGAGCAGTACTTC
TRBD2	TRBV5-1	-	TRBJ2-3	CASSSTGTGRGDTQYF	TGCGCCAGCAGCTCCACCGGGACTGGGAGGGGAGATACGCAGTATTTT
-	TRBV27	-	TRBJ2-1	CASSPGGTSYNEQFF	TGTGCCAGCAGCCCAGGAGGAACATCCTACAATGAGCAGTTCTTC
-	TRBV7-9	many	TRBJ2-7	CASSLDGVTYEQYF	TGTGCCAGCAGCTTAGATGGGGTTACCTACGAGCAGTACTTC
-	TRBV20-1	-	TRBJ2-5	CSARGGGHWGAETQYF	TGCAGTGCTAGAGGGGGTGGCCATTGGGGTGCAGAGACCCAGTACTTC
TRBD2	TRBV6-2/TRBV6-3	-	TRBJ2-1	CASRTRTSGINEQFF	TGTGCCAGCAGAACCAGGACTAGCGGGATTAATGAGCAGTTCTTC
TRBD1	TRBV9	-	TRBJ2-3	CASSGRTGANTDTQYF	TGTGCCAGCAGCGGTCGGACAGGGGCTAACACAGATACGCAGTATTTT
TRBD1	TRBV7-2	-	TRBJ2-7	CASTHRTGAWGEQYF	TGTGCCAGCACCCACCGGACAGGGGCATGGGGCGAGCAGTACTTC
TRBD1	TRBV7-6	few	TRBJ2-3	CASSLGASDREVPDTQYF	TGTGCCAGCAGCTTAGGGGCGTCGGACAGGGAGGTTCCAGATACGCAGTATTTT
-	TRBV7-2	few	TRBJ2-1	CASSPAHMNEQFF	TGTGCCAGCAGCCCTGCCCATATGAATGAGCAGTTCTTC
-	TRBV6-6	-	TRBJ1-2	CASSSPQGKNYGYTF	TGTGCCAGCAGTTCCCCACAGGGAAAGAACTATGGCTACACCTTC
TRBD2	TRBV5-6	few	TRBJ2-3	CASSLELAGGRTDTQYF	TGTGCCAGCAGCTTGGAACTAGCGGGGGGCCGCACAGATACGCAGTATTTT
TRBD1	TRBV7-9	-	TRBJ2-7	CASSLVFGTGNEQYF	TGTGCCAGCAGCTTAGTTTTCGGGACAGGGAACGAGCAGTACTTC
TRBD1	TRBV4-1	-	TRBJ2-7	CASSRKQGAQDEQYF	TGCGCCAGCAGCCGTAAACAGGGGGCGCAGGACGAGCAGTACTTC
TRBD2	TRBV20-1	-	TRBJ2-3	CSARLVASGRTDTQYF	TGCAGTGCTAGGTTAGTGGCTAGCGGTCGGACAGATACGCAGTATTTT
-	TRBV25-1	few	TRBJ2-7	CASSESGTHEQYF	TGTGCCAGCAGTGAATCCGGGACCCACGAGCAGTACTTC
TRBD2	TRBV7-2	-	TRBJ2-3	CASSSQSGRGTDTQYF	TGTGCCAGCAGCTCCCAGAGCGGGAGGGGAACAGATACGCAGTATTTT